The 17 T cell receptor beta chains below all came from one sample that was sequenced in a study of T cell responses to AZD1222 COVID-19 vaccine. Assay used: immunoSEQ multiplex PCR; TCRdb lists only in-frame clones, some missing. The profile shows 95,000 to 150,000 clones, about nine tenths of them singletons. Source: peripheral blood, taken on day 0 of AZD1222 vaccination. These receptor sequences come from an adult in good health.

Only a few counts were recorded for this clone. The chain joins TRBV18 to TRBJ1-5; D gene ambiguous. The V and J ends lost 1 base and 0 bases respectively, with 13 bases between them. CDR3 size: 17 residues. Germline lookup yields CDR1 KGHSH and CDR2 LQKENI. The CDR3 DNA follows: TGTGCCAGCTCACCACTGCCAATTTCCGATAGCAATCAGCCCCAGCATTTT. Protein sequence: CASSPLPISDSNQPQHF.

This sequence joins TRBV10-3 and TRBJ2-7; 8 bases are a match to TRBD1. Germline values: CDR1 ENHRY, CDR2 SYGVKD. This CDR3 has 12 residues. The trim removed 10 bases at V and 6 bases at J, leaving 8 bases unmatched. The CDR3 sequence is CATAQGAGEQYF. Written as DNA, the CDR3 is TGTGCCACCGCTCAGGGGGCGGGCGAGCAGTACTTC.

CDR3 residues: CASSLAKRTGGSYEQYF. CDR3 sequence (DNA): TGCGCCAGCAGCTTGGCCAAGAGGACAGGTGGCTCCTACGAGCAGTACTTC. This chain links TRBV5-1 with TRBJ2-7, with 7 bases matching TRBD1. Germline loops: CDR1 SGHRS, CDR2 YFSETQ. The CDR3 contains 17 residues. After removal of 0 bases from V and 0 bases from J, the junction contained 9 bases not matched to a gene.

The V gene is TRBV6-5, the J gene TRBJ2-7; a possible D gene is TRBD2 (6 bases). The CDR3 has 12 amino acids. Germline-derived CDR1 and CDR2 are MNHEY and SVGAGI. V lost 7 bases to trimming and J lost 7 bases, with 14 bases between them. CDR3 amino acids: CASTSPRGEQYF. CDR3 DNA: TGTGCCAGCACATCCCCCCGGGGGGAGCAGTACTTC.

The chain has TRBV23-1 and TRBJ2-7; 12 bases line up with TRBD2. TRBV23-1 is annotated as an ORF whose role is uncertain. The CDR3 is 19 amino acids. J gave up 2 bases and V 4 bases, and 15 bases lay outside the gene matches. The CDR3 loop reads CASSRKLAGGPSPTYEQYF. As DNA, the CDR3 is TGCGCCAGCAGTCGAAAACTAGCGGGGGGCCCATCCCCCACCTACGAGCAGTACTTC.

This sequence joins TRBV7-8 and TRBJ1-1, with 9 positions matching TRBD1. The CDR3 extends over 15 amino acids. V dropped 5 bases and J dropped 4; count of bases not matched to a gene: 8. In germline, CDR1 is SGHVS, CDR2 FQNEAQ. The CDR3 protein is CASSAPGQGSTEAFF. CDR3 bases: TGTGCCAGCAGCGCACCGGGACAGGGTTCCACTGAAGCTTTCTTT.

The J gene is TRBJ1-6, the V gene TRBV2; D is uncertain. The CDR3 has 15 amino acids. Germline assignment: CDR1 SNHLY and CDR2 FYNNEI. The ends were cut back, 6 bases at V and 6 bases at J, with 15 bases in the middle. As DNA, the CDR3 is TGTGCCAGCAGGCGGACTCTAAATGGTAATTCACCCCTCCACTTT. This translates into CASRRTLNGNSPLHF.

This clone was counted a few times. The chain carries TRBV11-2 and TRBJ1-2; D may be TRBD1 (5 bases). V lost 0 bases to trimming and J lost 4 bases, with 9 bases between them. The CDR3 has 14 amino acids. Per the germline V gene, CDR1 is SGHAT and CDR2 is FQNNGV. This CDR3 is CASSLESGSYGYTF. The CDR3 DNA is TGTGCCAGCAGCTTAGAATCAGGGAGCTATGGCTACACCTTC.

CDR3 sequence: CASSHRGGEQYF. The CDR3 DNA follows: TGCGCCAGCAGTCACCGTGGAGGAGAGCAGTACTTC. The J gene is TRBJ2-7, the V gene TRBV4-1; TRBD2 might be the D (5 bases). The germline V and J ends were trimmed by 6 bases and 7 bases, with 13 bases remaining between them. CDR1 and CDR2 (germline): MGHRA, YSYEKL. This CDR3 has 12 residues.

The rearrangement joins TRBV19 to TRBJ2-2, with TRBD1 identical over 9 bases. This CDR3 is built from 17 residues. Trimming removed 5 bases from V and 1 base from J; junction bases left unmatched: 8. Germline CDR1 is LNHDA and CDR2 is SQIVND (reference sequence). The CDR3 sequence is CASSPRRGQGNTGELFF. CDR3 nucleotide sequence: TGTGCCAGTAGTCCACGGCGGGGACAGGGGAACACCGGGGAGCTGTTTTTT.

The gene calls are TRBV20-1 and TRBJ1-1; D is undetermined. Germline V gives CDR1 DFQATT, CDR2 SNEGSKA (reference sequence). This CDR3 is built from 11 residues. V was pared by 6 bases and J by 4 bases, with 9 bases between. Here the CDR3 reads CSAEQLTEAFF. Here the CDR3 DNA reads TGCAGTGCGGAACAGCTCACTGAAGCTTTCTTT.

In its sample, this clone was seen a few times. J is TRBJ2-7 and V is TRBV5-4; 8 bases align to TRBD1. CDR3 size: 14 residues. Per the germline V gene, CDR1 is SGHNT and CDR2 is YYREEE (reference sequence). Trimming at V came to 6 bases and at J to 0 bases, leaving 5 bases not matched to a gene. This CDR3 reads CASKLGQDSYEQYF. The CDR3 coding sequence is TGTGCCAGCAAACTGGGACAGGACTCCTACGAGCAGTACTTC.

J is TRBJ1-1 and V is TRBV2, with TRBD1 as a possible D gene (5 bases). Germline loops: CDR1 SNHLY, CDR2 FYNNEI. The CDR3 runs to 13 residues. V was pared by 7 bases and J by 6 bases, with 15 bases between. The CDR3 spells CASIGALMAEAFF. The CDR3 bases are TGTGCCAGCATTGGGGCCTTGATGGCTGAAGCTTTCTTT.

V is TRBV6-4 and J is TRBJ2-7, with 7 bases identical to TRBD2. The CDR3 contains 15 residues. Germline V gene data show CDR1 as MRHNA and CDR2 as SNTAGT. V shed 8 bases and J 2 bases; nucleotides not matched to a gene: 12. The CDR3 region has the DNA TGTGCCAGCGCCGATCTAGCGGCGCCAACCTACGAGCAGTACTTC. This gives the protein CASADLAAPTYEQYF.

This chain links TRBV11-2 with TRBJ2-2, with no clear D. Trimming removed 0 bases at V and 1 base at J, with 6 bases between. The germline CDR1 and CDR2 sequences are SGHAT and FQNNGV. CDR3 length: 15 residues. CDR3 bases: TGTGCCAGCAGCTTAGAACAACTGAACACCGGGGAGCTGTTTTTT. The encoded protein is CASSLEQLNTGELFF.

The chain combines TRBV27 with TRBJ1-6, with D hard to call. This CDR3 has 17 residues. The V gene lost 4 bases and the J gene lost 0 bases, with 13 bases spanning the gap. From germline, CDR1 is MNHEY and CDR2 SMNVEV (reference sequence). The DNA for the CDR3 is TGTGCCAGCAGTTCTAGGGCTACGGGCTCCTATAATTCACCCCTCCACTTT. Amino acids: CASSSRATGSYNSPLHF.

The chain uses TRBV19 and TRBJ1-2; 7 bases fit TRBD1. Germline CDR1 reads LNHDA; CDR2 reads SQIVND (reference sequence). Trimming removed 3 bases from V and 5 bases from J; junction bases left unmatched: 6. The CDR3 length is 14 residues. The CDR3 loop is CASSIEGAMYGYTF. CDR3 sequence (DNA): TGTGCCAGTAGTATCGAGGGGGCGATGTATGGCTACACCTTC.